This entry is about one T cell receptor beta chain. The target antigen is unknown. The repertoire was sequenced with immunoSEQ multiplex PCR; TCRdb's copy has only in-frame clones and lacks some. Counted here are roughly 2.1 million clones, just over 90% occurring once; the ten biggest clones make up roughly 1.8%. This entry belongs to a study of shared clonotypes between healthy human individuals. The wider study: The study used three CD4 naive, three CD4 memory, two CD8 naive and one CD8 memory plate per donor.

The naive CD8 subset, CD45RO-negative cells positively selected for CCR7, excluded terminally differentiated effector memory CD45RA+ cells. Each of the donors was a healthy adult who was HIV-negative and had not had a recent acute infection or vaccination. Study-wide results and caveats: Non-shared clonotypes had lower generation probabilities than clonotypes shared by all four sorted-subset donors. For sorted subsets, rarefaction showed incomplete sequencing despite large depth.

Trimming took off 0 bases at V and 5 bases at J, with 21 bases between the two ends. This CDR3 region has 18 residues. Per the germline V gene, CDR1 is LGHNA and CDR2 is YSLEER. Sample: naive CD8+ T cells from PBMCs. The chain recombines TRBV4-3 with TRBJ2-3, with a weak D call TRBD2 (6 bases). This sequence originates from a man between 18 and 29 years old in good health. Some clones in this sample may be carry-over from other donors' samples. Written as DNA, the CDR3 is TGCGCCAGCAGCCAAGATTGGGTCGGTGTCCAGGGAGGAGATACGCAGTATTTT. Its translation is CASSQDWVGVQGGDTQYF.